The present TCR beta chain was sequenced within a study of blood T cells in healthy people across ages. CDR3 length: 15 residues. Germline V lookup: CDR1 MNHEY, CDR2 SMNVEV (reference sequence). The V gene end was trimmed by 0 bases and the J gene end by 7 bases; junction bases not matched to a gene: 5. Samples had at least 6.5 million PBMCs isolated from them. Through a sample-barcoded 5' primer and a J-beta primer mix, a second PCR was run for roughly 6 to 11 cycles. In TCRdb, the 5' RACE reads were re-called with MiXCR into one record per CDR3 protein. The sample has approximately 730,000 distinct CDR3 sequences, 40% to 45% seen once. Study-wide points: A strong correlation was found between TCR beta diversity and the percentage of naive T cells. Per million T cells, TCR beta diversity dropped about linearly as age rose.

This clonotype appeared a few times. The target antigen is unknown. This sequence was found in a woman in her fifties or sixties in good health. The sequencing sample was made of blood. The genes are TRBV27 and TRBJ1-4; 7 nucleotides line up with TRBD1. CDR3 in amino acids: CASSLSRTGTEKLFF. The CDR3 bases are TGTGCCAGCAGTTTATCGAGGACAGGAACTGAAAAACTGTTTTTT.